Below are 2 T cell receptor beta chains sequenced from a single sample in a study of OX40 agonist ivuxolimab in advanced cancers. Generated by immunoSEQ multiplex PCR, the TCRdb table keeps only in-frame clones and is missing some. Of tens of thousands of clones in the sample, 86% were seen once. Source: CD4+ or CD8+ T cells sorted from blood, taken in a trial of the OX40 agonist ivuxolimab. The receptor source for this set is an adult with an advanced solid tumor such as melanoma, head and neck, liver or kidney cancer.

The chain recombines TRBV30 with TRBJ2-5; D possibly corresponds to TRBD2 (5 bases). Per germline, CDR1 GTSNPN and CDR2 SVGIG (reference sequence). Trimming took off 0 bases at V and 2 bases at J, with 7 bases between the two ends. This CDR3 is built from 13 residues. The CDR3: CAWSVRRQETQYF. CDR3 DNA sequence: TGTGCCTGGAGTGTAAGGAGGCAAGAGACCCAGTACTTC.

This chain uses TRBV27 with TRBJ1-5; D not resolved. There are 18 residues in the CDR3. Trimming cost V 4 bases and J 5 bases, with 24 bases left between them. Germline V lookup: CDR1 MNHEY, CDR2 SMNVEV (reference sequence). CDR3 bases: TGTGCCAGCAGTTCAACTTTACAGAACTCCCGTCTGGATCAGCCCCAGCATTTT. Translation: CASSSTLQNSRLDQPQHF.